The 17 T cell receptor beta chains below were found in one sample sequenced in a study of cytomegalovirus exposure and HLA in healthy donors. Use of 60 Vbeta and 13 Jbeta primers characterized the PCR. Assay: immunoSEQ multiplex PCR; the TCRdb copy retains only in-frame clones and omits some. The sample includes around 97,000 clones, 73% of them seen just once. Sample: PBMCs. The receptors stem from a man aged 35-49 years in good health and CMV-seronegative.

The rearrangement links TRBV7-9 to TRBJ2-7; D is unclear. Germline V gene sequence: CDR1 SEHNR, CDR2 FQNEAQ (reference sequence). V was trimmed by 4 bases and J by 0 bases, leaving 10 bases between them. The CDR3 spans 14 residues. Here the CDR3 reads CASSSEVGSYEQYF. The CDR3 nucleotides read TGTGCCAGCAGCTCCGAGGTCGGCTCCTACGAGCAGTACTTC.

The chain has TRBV9 and TRBJ1-3; D not resolved. Trimming cost V 2 bases and J 1 base, with 7 bases left between them. This CDR3 spans 14 amino acids. Per germline, CDR1 SGDLS and CDR2 YYNGEE. CDR3 DNA sequence: TGTGCCAGCAGCGTGGGCCTTTCTGGAAACACCATATATTTT. Translated, it gives CASSVGLSGNTIYF.

The chain has TRBV6-6 and TRBJ1-6; TRBD1 matches 9 bases. CDR3 size: 15 residues. Germline V gene sequence: CDR1 MNHNY, CDR2 SVGAGI (reference sequence). Trimming took 5 bases from V and 9 from J; bases not matched to a gene: 8. DNA of the CDR3: TGTGCCAGCAGTCTATCCGGGACAGGGAGTTCACCCCTCCACTTT. Translated: CASSLSGTGSSPLHF.

The genes are TRBV7-2 and TRBJ2-5; TRBD2 matches at 7 bases. Per germline, CDR1 SGHTA and CDR2 FQGNSA. Germline trimming cut 6 bases from V and 5 bases from J; bases unmatched to any gene: 6. The CDR3 consists of 13 residues. The CDR3, as DNA: TGTGCCAGCAGACCGGGGGGTTGGGAGACCCAGTACTTC. Translated, it gives CASRPGGWETQYF.

The chain employs TRBV19 and TRBJ1-2; TRBD1 is a possible D gene (6 bases). Germline CDR1 reads LNHDA; CDR2 reads SQIVND (reference sequence). V lost 5 bases and J lost 4, with 11 bases in between. This CDR3 has 13 amino acids. The CDR3 loop is CASSGRGGYGYTF. CDR3 nucleotide sequence: TGTGCCAGTAGTGGCAGGGGTGGCTATGGCTACACCTTC.

This chain joins TRBV4-2 and TRBJ2-1; perhaps TRBD2 as D (6 bases). The CDR3 has 15 amino acids. V lost 6 bases to trimming and J lost 6 bases, with 18 bases between them. Looked up from germline, CDR1 is LGHNA and CDR2 is YNFKEQ. The CDR3 region is CASRGSWGGFNEQFF. The CDR3 bases are TGTGCCAGCAGGGGAAGTTGGGGAGGATTCAATGAGCAGTTCTTC.

V gene TRBV13 combines with J gene TRBJ2-7; no reliable D call. The CDR3 length is 13 residues. Per germline, CDR1 PRHDT and CDR2 FYEKMQ (reference sequence). V was trimmed by 1 base and J by 5 bases, leaving 9 bases between them. The CDR3 DNA follows: TGTGCCAGCAGCTTAGTACAGAACGACGAGCAGTACTTC. As protein: CASSLVQNDEQYF.

The V call is TRBV30, the J call TRBJ2-1, with TRBD2 identical over 12 bases. Germline V CDR1 and CDR2: GTSNPN, SVGIG (reference sequence). The CDR3 extends over 15 amino acids. J gave up 6 bases and V 4 bases, and 7 bases lay outside the gene matches. The DNA for the CDR3 is TGTGCCTGGACTAGACTAGCGGGGGTTGCCAATGAGCAGTTCTTC. It translates to CAWTRLAGVANEQFF.

This clone appeared a single time. The sample contains more than one DNA sequence encoding this CDR3. The chain has TRBV19 and TRBJ1-5, with D perhaps matching TRBD1 (5 bases). Per germline, CDR1 LNHDA and CDR2 SQIVND (reference sequence). The ends were cut back, 5 bases at V and 6 bases at J, with 8 bases in the middle. The CDR3 contains 12 residues. In DNA, the CDR3 is TGTGCCAGTAGTTCCGGGGGTCAGCCCCAGCATTTT. This translates into CASSSGGQPQHF.

This clone was counted once. The chain employs TRBV28 and TRBJ1-4, with D maybe TRBD1 (6 bases). Trimming removed 9 bases from V and 4 bases from J, with 18 bases in between. Germline assignment: CDR1 MDHEN and CDR2 SYDVKM. The CDR3 is made up of 15 amino acids. This CDR3 is CASRSWGGGNEKLFF. The CDR3 coding sequence is TGTGCCAGTCGCTCGTGGGGGGGCGGTAATGAAAAACTGTTTTTT.

The rearrangement joins TRBV7-2 to TRBJ2-5; D is ambiguous. The germline gives CDR1 SGHTA, CDR2 FQGNSA. The CDR3 runs 12 residues. Trimming left V 4 bases short and J 2 bases short, with 5 bases between. The CDR3 coding sequence is TGTGCCAGCAGCTCCTTTCAAGAGACCCAGTACTTC. This encodes CASSSFQETQYF.

This clone was seen only a few times. The genes are TRBV5-4 and TRBJ1-2; D is unresolved. Germline V lookup: CDR1 SGHNT, CDR2 YYREEE (reference sequence). The CDR3 has 15 residues. The germline V and J ends were trimmed by 3 bases and 6 bases, with 18 bases remaining between them. The DNA of the CDR3 is TGTGCCAGCAGCTCGTTCACTGGAGGCCGGAATGGCTACACCTTC. Protein product: CASSSFTGGRNGYTF. Drawing the rest from reference TRBV5-4 and TRBJ1-2, the complete variable domain is ETGVTQSPTHLIKTRGQQVTLRCSSQSGHNTVSWYQQALGQGPQFIFQYYREEENGRGNFPPRFSGLQFPNYSSELNVNALELDDSALYLCASSSFTGGRNGYTFGSGTRLTVV.

The chain recombines TRBV2 with TRBJ2-1; TRBD2 matches at 9 bases. CDR3 size: 18 residues. The V segment lost 3 bases and the J segment 4 bases; nucleotides outside the gene matches: 13. Germline CDR1 SNHLY, CDR2 FYNNEI. CDR3 residues: CASSDEGWRGGTYNEQFF. The DNA for the CDR3 is TGTGCCAGCAGTGATGAGGGGTGGCGGGGGGGCACGTACAATGAGCAGTTCTTC.

The chain couples TRBV6-5 to TRBJ2-7; 7 bases agree with TRBD1. The CDR3 totals 14 residues. Looked up from germline, CDR1 is MNHEY and CDR2 is SVGAGI. With V trimmed by 7 bases and J by 6 bases, 12 bases remained unmatched. The CDR3 bases are TGTGCCAGCAACTTGGGCAGGGGGTTGGGCGAGCAGTACTTC. This codes for CASNLGRGLGEQYF.

The chain couples TRBV19 to TRBJ2-1; 7 bases align to TRBD1. Losses at the gene ends were 0 bases for V and 5 bases for J; bases not matched to a gene: 13. Germline V lookup: CDR1 LNHDA, CDR2 SQIVND (reference sequence). This CDR3 comprises 18 residues. CDR3 amino acids: CASSIDLQGMGINNEQFF. The CDR3, as DNA: TGTGCCAGTAGTATAGATTTACAGGGGATGGGTATAAACAATGAGCAGTTCTTC.

CDR3 region: CASRGSLTDTQYF. The CDR3 nucleotides read TGTGCCAGCAGGGGGAGTCTCACAGATACGCAGTATTTT. This chain joins TRBV9 and TRBJ2-3; a weak D match, TRBD2 (5 bases). V lost 5 bases to trimming and J lost 2 bases, with 9 bases between them. Germline V CDR1 and CDR2: SGDLS, YYNGEE. The CDR3 has 13 residues.

V gene TRBV2 combines with J gene TRBJ1-6; TRBD1 agrees at 7 bases. The CDR3 loop spans 14 amino acids. Germline V gene data show CDR1 as SNHLY and CDR2 as FYNNEI. V lost 4 bases to trimming and J lost 4 bases; unmatched junction nucleotides: 1. As DNA, the CDR3 is TGTGCCAGCAGTGGACAGGGATATAATTCACCCCTCCACTTT. Protein sequence: CASSGQGYNSPLHF.